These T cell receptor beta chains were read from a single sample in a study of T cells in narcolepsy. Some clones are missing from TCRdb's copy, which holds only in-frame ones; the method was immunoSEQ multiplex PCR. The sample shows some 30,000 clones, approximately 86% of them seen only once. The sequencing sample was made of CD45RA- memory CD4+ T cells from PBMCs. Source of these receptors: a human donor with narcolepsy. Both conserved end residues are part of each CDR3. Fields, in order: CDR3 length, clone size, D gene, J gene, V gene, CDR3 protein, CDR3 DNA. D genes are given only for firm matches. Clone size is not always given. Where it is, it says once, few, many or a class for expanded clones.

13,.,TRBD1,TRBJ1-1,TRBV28,CASSPGGRGEAFF,TGTGCCAGCAGTCCAGGGGGCAGGGGTGAAGCTTTCTTT
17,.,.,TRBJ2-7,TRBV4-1,CASSQDWRSSPTGEQYF,TGCGCCAGCAGCCAAGATTGGCGAAGCAGCCCTACGGGGGAGCAGTACTTC
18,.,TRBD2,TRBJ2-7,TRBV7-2,CASSLARGTSGRGNEQYF,TGTGCCAGCAGCTTAGCGCGGGGGACTAGCGGGAGGGGCAACGAGCAGTACTTC
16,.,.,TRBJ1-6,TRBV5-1,CASSLRRPGKNSPLHF,TGTGCCAGCAGCTTGAGACGGCCAGGGAAAAATTCACCCCTCCACTTT
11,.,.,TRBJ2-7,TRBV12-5,CASGRGYEQYF,TGTGCTAGTGGGCGGGGCTACGAGCAGTACTTC
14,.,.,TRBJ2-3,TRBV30,CAWSRIRGTDTQYF,TGTGCCTGGAGTCGCATCAGAGGCACAGATACGCAGTATTTT
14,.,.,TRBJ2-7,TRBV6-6,CASNEGGSSYEQYF,TGTGCCAGCAACGAGGGCGGTTCGTCCTACGAGCAGTACTTC
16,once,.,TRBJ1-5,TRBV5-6,CASSLEGGNKGQPQHF,TGTGCCAGCAGCTTGGAGGGGGGTAATAAAGGACAGCCCCAGCATTTT
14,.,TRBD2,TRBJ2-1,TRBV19,CASSTLAGRNEQFF,TGTGCCAGTAGTACACTAGCGGGCAGGAATGAGCAGTTCTTC
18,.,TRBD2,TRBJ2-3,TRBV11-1,CASSLDFPGLAGGDTQYF,TGTGCCAGCAGCTTAGATTTCCCCGGCCTAGCGGGGGGAGATACGCAGTATTTT
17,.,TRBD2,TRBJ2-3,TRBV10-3,CAISESSGGLVKDTQYF,TGTGCCATCAGTGAGTCAAGTGGGGGACTAGTAAAAGATACGCAGTATTTT
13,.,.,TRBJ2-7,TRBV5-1,CASSLQSGPEQYF,TGCGCCAGCAGCTTGCAGTCGGGTCCCGAGCAGTACTTC